The clone carrying this TCR beta chain has a count of ten or more. Its antigen is not known. The TCRbeta library was prepared with unique molecular identifiers. One entry per CDR3 protein results from TCRdb running MiXCR on the PCR reads. The sample includes around 270,000 distinct CDR3 sequences, 7.5% to 9% of them seen just once. CDR3 length equals 18 residues. In germline, CDR1 is DFQATT, CDR2 SNEGSKA (reference sequence). Trimming at V came to 3 bases and at J to 1 base, leaving 12 bases not matched to a gene. This specimen comes from a study of T-cell reconstitution after alpha-beta-depleted transplantation in children. General study points: For some patients, TCRbeta diversity was high at day 60 because of recipient T cells and thymic progenitors that survived. A year had passed since transplant, and T-cell counts and diversity by then came mostly from newly produced T cells. Expanded clones from the graft, numbering several hundred, reportedly supplied alpha-beta T cells about two months after transplant.

The receptor was isolated from a female patient aged 2-10 years who had a stem cell transplant for Fanconi anemia, so the T cells may come from the graft donor. The sample here was peripheral blood, taken 360 days after TCRalphabeta/CD19-depleted stem cell transplant. The chain uses TRBV20-1 and TRBJ2-3; TRBD2 matches 11 bases. Here the CDR3 reads CSASLPLAGDLGTDTQYF. The CDR3 DNA is TGCAGTGCTAGTCTTCCACTAGCGGGGGATCTGGGCACAGATACGCAGTATTTT.